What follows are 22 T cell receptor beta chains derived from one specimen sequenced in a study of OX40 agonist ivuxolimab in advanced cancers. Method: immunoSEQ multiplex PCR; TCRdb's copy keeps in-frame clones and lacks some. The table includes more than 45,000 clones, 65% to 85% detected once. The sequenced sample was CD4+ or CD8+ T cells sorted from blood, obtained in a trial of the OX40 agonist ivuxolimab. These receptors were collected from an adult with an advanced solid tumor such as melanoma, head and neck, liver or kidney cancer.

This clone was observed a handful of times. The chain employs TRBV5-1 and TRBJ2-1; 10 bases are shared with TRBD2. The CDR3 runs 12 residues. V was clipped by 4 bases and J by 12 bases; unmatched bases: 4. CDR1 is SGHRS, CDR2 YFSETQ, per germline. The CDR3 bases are TGCGCCAGCAGCCAGCGGGAGGGGTTGCAGTTCTTC. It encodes CASSQREGLQFF. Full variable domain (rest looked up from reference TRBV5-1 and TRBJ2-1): KAGVTQTPRYLIKTRGQQVTLSCSPISGHRSVSWYQQTPGQGLQFLFEYFSETQRNKGNFPGRFSGRQFSNSRSEMNVSTLELGDSALYLCASSQREGLQFFGPGTRLTVL.

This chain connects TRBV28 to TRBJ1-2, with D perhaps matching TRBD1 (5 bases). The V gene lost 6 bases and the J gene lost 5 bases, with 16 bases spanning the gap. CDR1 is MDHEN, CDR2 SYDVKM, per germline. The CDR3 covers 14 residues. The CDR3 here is CASSRQHSGYGYTF. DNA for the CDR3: TGTGCCAGCAGCCGACAGCACTCGGGGTATGGCTACACCTTC.

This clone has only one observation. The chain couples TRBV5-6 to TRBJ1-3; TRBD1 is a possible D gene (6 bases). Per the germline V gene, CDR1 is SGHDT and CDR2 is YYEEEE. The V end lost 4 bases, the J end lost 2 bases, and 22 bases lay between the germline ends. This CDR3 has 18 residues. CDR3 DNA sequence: TGTGCCAGCAGCCCTGGAAAACGGGGGACACTCACTGGAAACACCATATATTTT. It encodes CASSPGKRGTLTGNTIYF.

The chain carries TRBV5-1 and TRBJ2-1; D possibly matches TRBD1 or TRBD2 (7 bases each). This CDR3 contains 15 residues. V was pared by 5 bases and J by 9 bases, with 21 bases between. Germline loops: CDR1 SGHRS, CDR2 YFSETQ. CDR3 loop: CASRRDSGTGSEQFF. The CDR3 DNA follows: TGCGCCAGCAGAAGGGACAGCGGGACGGGAAGTGAGCAGTTCTTC.

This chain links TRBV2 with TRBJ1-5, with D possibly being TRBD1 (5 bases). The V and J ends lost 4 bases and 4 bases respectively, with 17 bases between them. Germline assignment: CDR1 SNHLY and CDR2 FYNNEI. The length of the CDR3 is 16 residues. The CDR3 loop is CASSGDGPGGNQPQHF. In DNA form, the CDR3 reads TGTGCCAGCAGTGGGGACGGACCGGGGGGAAATCAGCCCCAGCATTTT.

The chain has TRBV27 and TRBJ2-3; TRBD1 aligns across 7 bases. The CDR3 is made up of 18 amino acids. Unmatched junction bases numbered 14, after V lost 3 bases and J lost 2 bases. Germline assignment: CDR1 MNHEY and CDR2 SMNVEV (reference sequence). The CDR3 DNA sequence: TGTGCCAGCAGTTTGGGTAGGACTGGGGACAGAAACACAGATACGCAGTATTTT. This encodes CASSLGRTGDRNTDTQYF.

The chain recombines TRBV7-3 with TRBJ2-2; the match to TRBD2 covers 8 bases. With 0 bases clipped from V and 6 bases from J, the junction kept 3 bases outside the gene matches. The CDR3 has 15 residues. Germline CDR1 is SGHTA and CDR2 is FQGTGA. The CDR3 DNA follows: TGTGCCAGCAGCTTAACGACAGCGGGAGCCGGGGAGCTGTTTTTT. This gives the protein CASSLTTAGAGELFF.

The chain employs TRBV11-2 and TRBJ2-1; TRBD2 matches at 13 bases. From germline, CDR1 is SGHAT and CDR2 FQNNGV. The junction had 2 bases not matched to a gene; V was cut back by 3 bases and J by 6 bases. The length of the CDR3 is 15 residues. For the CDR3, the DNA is TGTGCCAGCAGCTTCAGACTAGCGGGAGGCAATGAGCAGTTCTTC. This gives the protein CASSFRLAGGNEQFF.

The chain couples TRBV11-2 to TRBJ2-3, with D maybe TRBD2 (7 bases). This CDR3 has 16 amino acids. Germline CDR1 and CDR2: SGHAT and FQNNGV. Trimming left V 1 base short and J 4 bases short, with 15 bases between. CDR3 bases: TGTGCCAGCAGCTTAGTTGCGGGGGCCGGTTCAGATACGCAGTATTTT. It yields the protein CASSLVAGAGSDTQYF.

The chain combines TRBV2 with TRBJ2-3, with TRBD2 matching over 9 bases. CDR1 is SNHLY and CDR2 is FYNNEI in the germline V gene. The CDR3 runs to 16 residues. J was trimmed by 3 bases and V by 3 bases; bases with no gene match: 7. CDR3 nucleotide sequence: TGTGCCAGCAGTGACGTAGCGGGAGTAGGTACAGATACGCAGTATTTT. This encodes CASSDVAGVGTDTQYF.

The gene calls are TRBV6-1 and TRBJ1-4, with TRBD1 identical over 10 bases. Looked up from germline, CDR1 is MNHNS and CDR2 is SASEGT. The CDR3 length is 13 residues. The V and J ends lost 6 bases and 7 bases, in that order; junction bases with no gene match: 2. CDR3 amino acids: CASRRQGAEKLFF. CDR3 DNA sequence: TGTGCCAGCAGAAGACAGGGGGCTGAAAAACTGTTTTTT.

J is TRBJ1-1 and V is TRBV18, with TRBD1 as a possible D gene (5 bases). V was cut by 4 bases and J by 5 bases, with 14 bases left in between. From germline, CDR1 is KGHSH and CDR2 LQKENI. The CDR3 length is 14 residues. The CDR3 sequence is CASSLDIGGTEAFF. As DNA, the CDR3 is TGTGCCAGCTCACTTGACATCGGGGGGACTGAAGCTTTCTTT.

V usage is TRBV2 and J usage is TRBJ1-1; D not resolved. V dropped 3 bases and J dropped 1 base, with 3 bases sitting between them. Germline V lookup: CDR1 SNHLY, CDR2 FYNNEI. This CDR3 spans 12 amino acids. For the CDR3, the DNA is TGTGCCAGCAGTGATCCGAACACTGAAGCTTTCTTT. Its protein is CASSDPNTEAFF.

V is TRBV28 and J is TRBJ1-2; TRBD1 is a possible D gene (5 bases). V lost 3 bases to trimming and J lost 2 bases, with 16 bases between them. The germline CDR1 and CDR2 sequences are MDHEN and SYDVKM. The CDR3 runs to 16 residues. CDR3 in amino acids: CASSFSRGSGNYGYTF. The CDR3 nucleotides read TGTGCCAGCAGTTTCTCTAGGGGCTCGGGGAACTATGGCTACACCTTC.

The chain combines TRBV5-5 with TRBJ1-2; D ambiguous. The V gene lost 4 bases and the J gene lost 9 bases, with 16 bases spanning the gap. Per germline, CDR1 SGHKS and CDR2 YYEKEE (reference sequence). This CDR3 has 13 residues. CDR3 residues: CASSQNLAESYTF. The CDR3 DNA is TGTGCCAGCAGCCAAAACTTAGCGGAGAGCTACACCTTC. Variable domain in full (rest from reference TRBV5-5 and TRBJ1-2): DAGVTQSPTHLIKTRGQQVTLRCSPISGHKSVSWYQQVLGQGPQFIFQYYEKEERGRGNFPDRFSARQFPNYSSELNVNALLLGDSALYLCASSQNLAESYTFGSGTRLTVV.

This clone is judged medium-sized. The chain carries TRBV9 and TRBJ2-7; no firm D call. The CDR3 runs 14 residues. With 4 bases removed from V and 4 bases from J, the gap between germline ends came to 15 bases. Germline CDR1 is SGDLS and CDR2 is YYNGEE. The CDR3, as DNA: TGTGCCAGCAGCCTCGAGCACATTCCATACGAGCAGTACTTC. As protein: CASSLEHIPYEQYF.

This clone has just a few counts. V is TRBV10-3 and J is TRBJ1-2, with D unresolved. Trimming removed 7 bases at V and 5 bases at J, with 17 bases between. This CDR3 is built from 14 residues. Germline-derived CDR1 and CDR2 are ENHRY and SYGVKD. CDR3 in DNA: TGTGCCATCAAACGGGATCGACGAGAGTATGGCTACACCTTC. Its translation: CAIKRDRREYGYTF.

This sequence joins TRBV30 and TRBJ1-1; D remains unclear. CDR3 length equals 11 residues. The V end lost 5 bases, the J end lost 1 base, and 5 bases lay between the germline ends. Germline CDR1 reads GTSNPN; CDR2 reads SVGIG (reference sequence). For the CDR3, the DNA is TGTGCCTGGGAGAGGAACACTGAAGCTTTCTTT. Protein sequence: CAWERNTEAFF.

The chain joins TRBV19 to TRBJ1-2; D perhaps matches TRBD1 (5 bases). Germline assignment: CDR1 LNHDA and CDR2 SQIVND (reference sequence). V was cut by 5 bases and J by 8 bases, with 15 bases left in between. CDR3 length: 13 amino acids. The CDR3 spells CASSAPREPGYTF. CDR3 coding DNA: TGTGCCAGTAGTGCCCCCAGGGAACCAGGCTACACCTTC.

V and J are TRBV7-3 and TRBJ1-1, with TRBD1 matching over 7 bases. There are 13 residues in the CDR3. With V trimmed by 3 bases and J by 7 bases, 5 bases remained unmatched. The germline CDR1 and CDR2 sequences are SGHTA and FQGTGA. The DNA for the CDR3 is TGTGCCAGCAGCTTTAGCGGGACAGATGAAGCTTTCTTT. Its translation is CASSFSGTDEAFF.

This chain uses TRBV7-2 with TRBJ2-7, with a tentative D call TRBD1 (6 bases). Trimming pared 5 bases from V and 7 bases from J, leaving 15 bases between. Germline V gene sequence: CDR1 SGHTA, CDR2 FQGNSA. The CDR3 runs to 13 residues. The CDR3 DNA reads TGTGCCAGCAGCCTAAAGAGGGGGAGAGAGCAGTACTTC. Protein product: CASSLKRGREQYF.

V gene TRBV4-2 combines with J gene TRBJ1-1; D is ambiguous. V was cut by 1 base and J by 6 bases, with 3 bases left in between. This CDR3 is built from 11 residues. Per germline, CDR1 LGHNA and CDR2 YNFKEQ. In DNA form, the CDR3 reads TGTGCCAGCAGCCAAGGCCCTGAAGCTTTCTTT. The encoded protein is CASSQGPEAFF.